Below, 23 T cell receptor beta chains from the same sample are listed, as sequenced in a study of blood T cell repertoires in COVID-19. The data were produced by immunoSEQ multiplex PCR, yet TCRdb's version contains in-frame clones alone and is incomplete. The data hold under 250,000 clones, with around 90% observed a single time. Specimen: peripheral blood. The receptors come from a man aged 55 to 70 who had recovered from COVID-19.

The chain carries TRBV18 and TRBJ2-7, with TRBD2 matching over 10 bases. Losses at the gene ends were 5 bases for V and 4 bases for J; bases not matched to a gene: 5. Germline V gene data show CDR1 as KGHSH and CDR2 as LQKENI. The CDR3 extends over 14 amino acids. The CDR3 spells CASSKGLAAYEQYF. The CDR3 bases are TGTGCCAGCTCAAAAGGACTAGCGGCTTACGAGCAGTACTTC. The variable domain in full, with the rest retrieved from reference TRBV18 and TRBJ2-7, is NAGVMQNPRHLVRRRGQEARLRCSPMKGHSHVYWYRQLPEEGLKFMVYLQKENIIDESGMPKERFSAEFPKEGPSILRIQQVVRGDSAAYFCASSKGLAAYEQYFGPGTRLTVT.

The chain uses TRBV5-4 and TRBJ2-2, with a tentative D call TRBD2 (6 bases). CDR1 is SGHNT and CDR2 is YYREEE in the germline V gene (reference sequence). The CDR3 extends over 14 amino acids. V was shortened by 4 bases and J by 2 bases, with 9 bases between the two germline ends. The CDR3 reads CASSAGTNTGELFF. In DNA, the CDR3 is TGTGCCAGCAGCGCCGGGACTAACACCGGGGAGCTGTTTTTT.

Here the CDR3 reads CASSSQTSASYEQYF. The CDR3 DNA reads TGTGCCAGCAGCTCCCAGACTAGCGCCTCCTACGAGCAGTACTTC. The chain joins TRBV7-2 to TRBJ2-7; TRBD2 aligns across 8 bases. The V gene end was trimmed by 4 bases and the J gene end by 0 bases; junction bases not matched to a gene: 5. The CDR3 loop spans 15 amino acids. Germline lookup yields CDR1 SGHTA and CDR2 FQGNSA.

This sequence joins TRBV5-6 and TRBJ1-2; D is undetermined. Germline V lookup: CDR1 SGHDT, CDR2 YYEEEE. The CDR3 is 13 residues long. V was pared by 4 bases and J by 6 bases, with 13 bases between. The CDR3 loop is CASSSTERHGYTF. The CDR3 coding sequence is TGTGCCAGCAGCAGCACAGAAAGACATGGCTACACCTTC.

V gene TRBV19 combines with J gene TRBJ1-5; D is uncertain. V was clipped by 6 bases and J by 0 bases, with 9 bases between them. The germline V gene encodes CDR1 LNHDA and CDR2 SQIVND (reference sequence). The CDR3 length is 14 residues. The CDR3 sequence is CASSRENSNQPQHF. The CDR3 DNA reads TGTGCCAGTAGCCGGGAAAATAGCAATCAGCCCCAGCATTTT.

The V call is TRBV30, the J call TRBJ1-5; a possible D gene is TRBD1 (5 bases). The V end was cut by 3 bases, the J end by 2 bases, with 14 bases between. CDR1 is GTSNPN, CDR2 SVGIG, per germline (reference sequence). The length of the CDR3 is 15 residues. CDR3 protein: CAWSRAGQGNQPQHF. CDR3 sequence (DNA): TGTGCCTGGAGCAGGGCGGGGCAGGGCAATCAGCCCCAGCATTTT.

The CDR3 nucleotides read TGTGCCAGCAGCTTAAGCGGGGCCAGCTCCTATAATTCACCCCTCCACTTT. The encoded protein is CASSLSGASSYNSPLHF. The V and J genes are TRBV5-4 and TRBJ1-6, with D perhaps TRBD1 (5 bases). The CDR3 covers 17 residues. Germline CDR1 is SGHNT and CDR2 is YYREEE (reference sequence). Trimming stripped 2 bases from V and 0 bases from J, with 12 bases between.

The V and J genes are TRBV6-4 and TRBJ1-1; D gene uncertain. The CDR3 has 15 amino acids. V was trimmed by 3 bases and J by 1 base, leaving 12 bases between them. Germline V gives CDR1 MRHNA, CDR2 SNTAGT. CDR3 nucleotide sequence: TGTGCCAGCAGTGAGTACTATGGCCCGAACACTGAAGCTTTCTTT. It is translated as CASSEYYGPNTEAFF.

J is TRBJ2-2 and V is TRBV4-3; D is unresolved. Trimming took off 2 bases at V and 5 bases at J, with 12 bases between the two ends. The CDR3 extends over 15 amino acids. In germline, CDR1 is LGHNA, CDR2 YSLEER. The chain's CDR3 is CASSQFGGSTGELFF. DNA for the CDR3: TGCGCCAGCAGCCAATTCGGCGGAAGTACCGGGGAGCTGTTTTTT.

CDR3 nucleotides: TGTGCCAGCAGACAACCCCAGGGAGGCACCGGGGAGCTGTTTTTT. Translated, it gives CASRQPQGGTGELFF. This chain connects TRBV6-5 to TRBJ2-2, with D possibly matching TRBD2 (6 bases). V was cut by 6 bases and J by 4 bases, with 15 bases left in between. Germline V CDR1 and CDR2: MNHEY, SVGAGI. The CDR3 contains 15 residues.

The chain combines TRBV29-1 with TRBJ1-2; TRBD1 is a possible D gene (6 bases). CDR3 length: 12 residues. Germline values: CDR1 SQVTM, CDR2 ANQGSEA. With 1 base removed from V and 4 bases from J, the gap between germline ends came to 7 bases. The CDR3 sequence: CSVEGDTYGYTF. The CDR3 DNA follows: TGCAGCGTTGAAGGGGACACCTATGGCTACACCTTC.

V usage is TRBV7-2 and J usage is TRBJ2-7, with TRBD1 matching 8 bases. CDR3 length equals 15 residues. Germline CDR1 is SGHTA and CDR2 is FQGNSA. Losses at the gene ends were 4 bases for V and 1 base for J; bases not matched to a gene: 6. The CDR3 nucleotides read TGTGCCAGCAGCTCGGACAGGGCCAATTCCTACGAGCAGTACTTC. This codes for CASSSDRANSYEQYF. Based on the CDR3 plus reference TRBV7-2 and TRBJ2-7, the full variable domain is GAGVSQSPSNKVTEKGKDVELRCDPISGHTALYWYRQSLGQGLEFLIYFQGNSAPDKSGLPSDRFSAERTGGSVSTLTIQRTQQEDSAVYLCASSSDRANSYEQYFGPGTRLTVT.

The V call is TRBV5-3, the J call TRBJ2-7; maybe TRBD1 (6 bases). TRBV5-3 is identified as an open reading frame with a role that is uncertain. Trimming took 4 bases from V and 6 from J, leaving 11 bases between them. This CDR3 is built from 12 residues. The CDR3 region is CARSPGTLEQYF. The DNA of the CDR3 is TGTGCCAGAAGCCCCGGGACACTCGAGCAGTACTTC.

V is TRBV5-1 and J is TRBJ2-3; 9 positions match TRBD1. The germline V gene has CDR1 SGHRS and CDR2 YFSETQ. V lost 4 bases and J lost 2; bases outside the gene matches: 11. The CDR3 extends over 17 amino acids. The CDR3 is CASSRRTGDSDTDTQYF. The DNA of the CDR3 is TGCGCCAGCAGCAGGCGGACAGGGGACAGCGACACAGATACGCAGTATTTT.

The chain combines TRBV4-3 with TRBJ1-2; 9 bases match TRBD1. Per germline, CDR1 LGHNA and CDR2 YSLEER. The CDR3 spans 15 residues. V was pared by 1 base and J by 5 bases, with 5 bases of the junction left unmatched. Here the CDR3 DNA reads TGCGCCAGCAGCCAAGGGCCTGGACAGGGGTATGGCTACACCTTC. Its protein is CASSQGPGQGYGYTF.

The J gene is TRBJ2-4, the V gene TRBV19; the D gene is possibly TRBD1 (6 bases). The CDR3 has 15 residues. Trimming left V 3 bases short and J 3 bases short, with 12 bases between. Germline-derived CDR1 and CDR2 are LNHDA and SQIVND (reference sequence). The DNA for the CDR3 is TGTGCCAGTAGTATTTCAGGGGTCGGCAAAAACATTCAGTACTTC. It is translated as CASSISGVGKNIQYF.

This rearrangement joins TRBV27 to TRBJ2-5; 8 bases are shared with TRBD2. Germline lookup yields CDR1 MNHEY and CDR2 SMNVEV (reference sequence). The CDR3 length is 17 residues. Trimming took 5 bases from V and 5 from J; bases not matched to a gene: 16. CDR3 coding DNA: TGTGCCAGCAGTCCCTCCTCCGGGGCGGGAGGAAGGGAGACCCAGTACTTC. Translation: CASSPSSGAGGRETQYF.

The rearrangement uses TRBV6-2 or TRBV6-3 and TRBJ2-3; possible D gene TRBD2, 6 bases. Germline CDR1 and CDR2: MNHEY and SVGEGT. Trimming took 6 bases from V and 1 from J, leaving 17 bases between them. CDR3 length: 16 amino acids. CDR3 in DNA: TGTGCCAGCAGCTGGAGCGGGCGGGGAGGCACAGATACGCAGTATTTT. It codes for CASSWSGRGGTDTQYF.

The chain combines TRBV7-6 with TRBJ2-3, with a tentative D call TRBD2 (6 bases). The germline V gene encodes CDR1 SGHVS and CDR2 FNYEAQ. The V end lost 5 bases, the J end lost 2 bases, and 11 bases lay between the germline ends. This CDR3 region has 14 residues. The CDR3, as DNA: TGTGCCAGCAGCAGAAGCGGGTACACAGATACGCAGTATTTT. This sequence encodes CASSRSGYTDTQYF. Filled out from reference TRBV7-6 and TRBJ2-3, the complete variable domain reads GAGVSQSPRYKVTKRGQDVALRCDPISGHVSLYWYRQALGQGPEFLTYFNYEAQQDKSGLPNDRFSAERPEGSISTLTIQRTEQRDSAMYRCASSRSGYTDTQYFGPGTRLTVL.

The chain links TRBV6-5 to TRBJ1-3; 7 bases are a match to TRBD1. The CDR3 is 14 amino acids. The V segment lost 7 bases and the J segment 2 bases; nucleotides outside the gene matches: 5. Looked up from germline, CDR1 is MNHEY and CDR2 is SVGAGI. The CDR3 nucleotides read TGTGCCAGCACATCGACAGGGACTGGAAACACCATATATTTT. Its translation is CASTSTGTGNTIYF.

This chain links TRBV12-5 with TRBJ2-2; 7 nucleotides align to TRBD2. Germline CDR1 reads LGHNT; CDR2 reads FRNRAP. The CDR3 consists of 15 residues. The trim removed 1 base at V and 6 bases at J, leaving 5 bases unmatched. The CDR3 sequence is CASGLGTSFAGELFF. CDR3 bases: TGTGCTAGTGGTTTGGGGACTAGTTTTGCCGGGGAGCTGTTTTTT.

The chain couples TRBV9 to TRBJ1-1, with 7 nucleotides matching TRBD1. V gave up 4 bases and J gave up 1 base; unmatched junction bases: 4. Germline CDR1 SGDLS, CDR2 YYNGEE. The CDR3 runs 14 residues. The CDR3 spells CASSRGQENTEAFF. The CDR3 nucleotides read TGTGCCAGCAGCAGGGGGCAGGAGAACACTGAAGCTTTCTTT.

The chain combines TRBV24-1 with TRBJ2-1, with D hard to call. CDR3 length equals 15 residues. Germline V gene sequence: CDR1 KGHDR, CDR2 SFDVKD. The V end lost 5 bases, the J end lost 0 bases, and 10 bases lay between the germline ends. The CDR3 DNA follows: TGTGCCACCAGTGGCCGGGTGAGCTCCTACAATGAGCAGTTCTTC. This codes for CATSGRVSSYNEQFF.